This passage covers 15 T cell receptor beta chains from one sample sequenced in a study of T cell repertoires in cytomegalovirus infection. Their cognate antigens are unknown. TCRdb re-derived calls from the reads in MiXCR, one entry per CDR3 protein. The sample shows around 310,000 distinct CDR3 sequences, approximately 32% of them seen only once. The material sequenced was cultured PBMCs, taken from culture after CMV antigen stimulation. These receptors were obtained from a human donor in good health (CMV status not recorded). Some clones in this sample may be carry-over from other donors' samples.

This clonotype was detected only a few times. V is TRBV28 and J is TRBJ2-7; no firm D call. V dropped 2 bases and J dropped 6 bases, with 11 bases sitting between them. The CDR3 consists of 13 residues. In germline, CDR1 is MDHEN, CDR2 SYDVKM. The CDR3 sequence is CASSLVAPVEQYF. For the CDR3, the DNA is TGTGCCAGCAGTTTAGTTGCCCCGGTCGAGCAGTACTTC.

This clonotype was counted ten times or more. This sequence joins TRBV5-6 and TRBJ2-1, with 14 bases identical to TRBD2. After removal of 0 bases from V and 10 bases from J, the junction contained 3 bases not matched to a gene. CDR3 size: 15 residues. Germline V gives CDR1 SGHDT, CDR2 YYEEEE. CDR3: CASSLGLAGGLEQFF. The CDR3 nucleotides are TGTGCCAGCAGCTTGGGACTAGCGGGGGGGCTCGAGCAGTTCTTC.

This clonotype was recorded a few times. This chain joins TRBV28 and TRBJ2-7; tentatively, D is TRBD1 or TRBD2 (6 bases each). Looked up from germline, CDR1 is MDHEN and CDR2 is SYDVKM. The V end was cut by 7 bases, the J end by 0 bases, with 10 bases between. The CDR3 extends over 13 amino acids. CDR3 sequence (DNA): TGTGCCAGCATGCGGGACACCTCCTACGAGCAGTACTTC. The encoded protein is CASMRDTSYEQYF.

This clonotype was detected a few times. V and J are TRBV12-3 or TRBV12-4 and TRBJ2-5, with a weak D call TRBD1 (7 bases). The ends were cut back, 2 bases at V and 4 bases at J, with 11 bases in the middle. This CDR3 spans 14 amino acids. CDR3 DNA: TGTGCCAGCAGTTTATTTCAGGGGGGAGAGACCCAGTACTTC. Protein: CASSLFQGGETQYF.

This chain connects TRBV20-1 to TRBJ1-1, with D unclear. The V gene lost 7 bases and the J gene lost 1 base, with 13 bases spanning the gap. The CDR3 loop spans 13 amino acids. CDR1 and CDR2 (germline): DFQATT, SNEGSKA (reference sequence). The CDR3: CSVYRNTNTEAFF. CDR3 sequence (DNA): TGCAGTGTGTACCGCAACACGAACACTGAAGCTTTCTTT.

This rearrangement joins TRBV28 to TRBJ1-6; no clear D gene. CDR1 MDHEN and CDR2 SYDVKM come from the germline V gene. Trimming cost V 7 bases and J 8 bases, with 9 bases left between them. The CDR3 sequence is 12 residues long. The CDR3 spells CASMTQDSPLHF. The CDR3 DNA follows: TGTGCCAGCATGACGCAAGATTCACCCCTCCACTTT.

The CDR3 loop is CAISVFQRTGGAASRPYTQYF. In nucleotides, the CDR3 is TGTGCCATCAGTGTTTTCCAACGGACAGGGGGCGCGGCTAGCCGCCCCTATACGCAGTATTTT. The chain has TRBV10-3 and TRBJ2-3, with TRBD1 matching 11 bases. This CDR3 comprises 21 residues. Germline values: CDR1 ENHRY, CDR2 SYGVKD. The V segment lost 4 bases and the J segment 7 bases; nucleotides outside the gene matches: 25.

CDR3 nucleotides: TGTGCCAGCAGTCGTAGCGGATCCGAATCCATGCCCCAGTACTTC. It translates to CASSRSGSESMPQYF. The chain employs TRBV7-9 and TRBJ2-5, with D possibly matching TRBD2 (6 bases). The ends were cut back, 6 bases at V and 9 bases at J, with 23 bases in the middle. This CDR3 spans 15 amino acids. Germline assignment: CDR1 SEHNR and CDR2 FQNEAQ (reference sequence).

The chain is built from TRBV7-3 and TRBJ2-1, with 9 bases fitting TRBD2. CDR1 SGHTA and CDR2 FQGTGA come from the germline V gene. CDR3 length: 15 amino acids. J was trimmed by 6 bases and V by 0 bases; bases with no gene match: 3. CDR3 sequence (DNA): TGTGCCAGCAGCTTAACTAGCGGGAGTAGCAATGAGCAGTTCTTC. This gives the protein CASSLTSGSSNEQFF.

The chain is built from TRBV2 and TRBJ2-2, with TRBD2 identical over 8 bases. With 6 bases clipped from V and 6 bases from J, the junction kept 12 bases outside the gene matches. Germline V gene sequence: CDR1 SNHLY, CDR2 FYNNEI. CDR3 length equals 16 residues. The CDR3 nucleotides read TGTGCCAGCAGAACGGCCCGGGGGGGGGGAGCCGGGGAGCTGTTTTTT. Residues: CASRTARGGGAGELFF.

The DNA for the CDR3 is TGTGCCAGCAGTTTATCAGTAAATCAGCCCCAGCATTTT. Amino acids: CASSLSVNQPQHF. The chain joins TRBV27 to TRBJ1-5; D call uncertain. Trimming removed 0 bases at V and 4 bases at J, with 4 bases between. This CDR3 contains 13 residues. Germline CDR1 MNHEY, CDR2 SMNVEV (reference sequence).

This clonotype was picked up a small number of times. The chain employs TRBV6-5 and TRBJ2-3; 8 nucleotides match TRBD1. The CDR3 totals 15 residues. The J segment lost 4 bases and the V segment lost 2 bases, leaving 5 bases of the junction unmatched. Germline CDR1 reads MNHEY; CDR2 reads SVGAGI. This CDR3 is CASSYRTGKADTQYF. The CDR3, as DNA: TGTGCCAGCAGTTACCGGACAGGGAAGGCAGATACGCAGTATTTT.

The rearrangement links TRBV18 to TRBJ2-1, with D possibly being TRBD2 (6 bases). There are 13 residues in the CDR3. CDR1 KGHSH and CDR2 LQKENI come from the germline V gene. V lost 4 bases and J lost 15, with 19 bases in between. CDR3 residues: CASSLPGRSHPFF. The CDR3 DNA follows: TGTGCCAGCTCACTCCCCGGGAGAAGCCATCCGTTCTTC.

The CDR3 nucleotides are TGTGCCAGCAGCAATCGCAGGGGACTGGGGTCACCCCTCCACTTT. Its translation is CASSNRRGLGSPLHF. V usage is TRBV11-2 and J usage is TRBJ1-6; D perhaps matches TRBD1 (6 bases). The CDR3 covers 15 residues. Trimming cost V 5 bases and J 10 bases, with 18 bases left between them. Germline CDR1 and CDR2: SGHAT and FQNNGV. Together with reference TRBV11-2 and TRBJ1-6, the CDR3 gives the full variable domain: EAGVAQSPRYKIIEKRQSVAFWCNPISGHATLYWYQQILGQGPKLLIQFQNNGVVDDSQLPKDRFSAERLKGVDSTLKIQPAKLEDSAVYLCASSNRRGLGSPLHFGNGTRLTVT.

This clonotype was counted between two and nine times. The V and J genes are TRBV7-9 and TRBJ2-7, with D perhaps TRBD2 (5 bases). Germline CDR1 SEHNR, CDR2 FQNEAQ (reference sequence). Between the trimmed V and J ends, which lost 0 bases and 11 bases, there was a span of 11 bases. The CDR3 length is 12 residues. CDR3 nucleotides: TGTGCCAGCAGCTTAGCAGGCGGGCGAGAGTACTTC. This sequence encodes CASSLAGGREYF.